The text below deals with one T cell receptor (beta chain). The CDR3 totals 13 residues. Using immunoSEQ multiplex PCR, the repertoire was profiled, and TCRdb retains in-frame clones only, with some absent. The top ten clones hold under 2% of a sample with roughly 700,000 clones, 74% of them seen once. The data were taken from a study of shared clonotypes between healthy human individuals. The sequence was collected from a woman aged 30 to 39 in good health. Sequencing was done on a sample of memory CD4+ T cells sorted from blood. Subset here: CD45RA-negative fraction. The chain employs TRBV21-1 and TRBJ2-1; the table calls TRBD2, which could not be checked here. TRBV21-1 is recorded as a pseudogene. In DNA, the CDR3 is TGTGCCAGCAGGGGGGGGACTTCTCCTGAGCAGTTCTTC. This sequence encodes CASRGGTSPEQFF.